This note documents a single T cell receptor (beta chain) sequence. The sample comes from a study of blood T cell repertoires in COVID-19. The J segment lost 8 bases and the V segment lost 2 bases, leaving 4 bases of the junction unmatched. This CDR3 comprises 13 residues. In germline, CDR1 is KGHDR, CDR2 SFDVKD. Some clones are missing from TCRdb's copy, which holds only in-frame ones; the method was immunoSEQ multiplex PCR. The sample lists about 280,000 clones, about four fifths occurring once. The TCR originated in a man aged 35 to 55 who had been exposed to COVID-19. The chain couples TRBV24-1 to TRBJ1-2; 7 bases are a match to TRBD1. Sequencing was done on a sample of PBMCs or T cells enriched from blood (not recorded which). The CDR3 nucleotides are TGTGCCACCAGTGATTACAGGGGTGGCGGCTACACCTTC. Translating gives CATSDYRGGGYTF.